Sequencing of this T cell receptor (beta chain) was carried out in a study of T cell changes during pregnancy in multiple sclerosis. The protocol was immunoSEQ multiplex PCR, while the TCRdb copy is restricted to in-frame clones and leaves out a portion. The sample records about 46,000 clones, 92% being singletons. The J segment lost 0 bases and the V segment lost 4 bases, leaving 6 bases of the junction unmatched. CDR1 MGHRA and CDR2 YSYEKL come from the germline V gene. This CDR3 has 15 residues. V and J are TRBV4-1 and TRBJ2-7; 7 bases align to TRBD2. The sample was CD4+ T cells from peripheral blood mononuclear cells, taken after pregnancy. The origin of this receptor is a female donor with multiple sclerosis, enrolled in a pregnancy study. CDR3 loop: CASSPLAGSSYEQYF. CDR3 in DNA: TGCGCCAGCAGCCCCTTAGCGGGCTCCTCCTACGAGCAGTACTTC.